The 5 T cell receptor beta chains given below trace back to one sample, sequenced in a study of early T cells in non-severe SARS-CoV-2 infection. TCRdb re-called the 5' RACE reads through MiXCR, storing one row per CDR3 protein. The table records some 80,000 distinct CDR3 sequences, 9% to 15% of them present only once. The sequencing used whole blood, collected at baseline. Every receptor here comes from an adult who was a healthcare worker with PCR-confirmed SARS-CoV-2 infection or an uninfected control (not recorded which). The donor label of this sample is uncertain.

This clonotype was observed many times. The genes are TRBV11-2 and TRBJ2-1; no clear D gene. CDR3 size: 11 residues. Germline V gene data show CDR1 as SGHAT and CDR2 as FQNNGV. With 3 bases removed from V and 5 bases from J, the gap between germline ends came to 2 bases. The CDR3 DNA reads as TGTGCCAGCAGCTTGCACAATGAGCAGTTCTTC. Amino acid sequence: CASSLHNEQFF.

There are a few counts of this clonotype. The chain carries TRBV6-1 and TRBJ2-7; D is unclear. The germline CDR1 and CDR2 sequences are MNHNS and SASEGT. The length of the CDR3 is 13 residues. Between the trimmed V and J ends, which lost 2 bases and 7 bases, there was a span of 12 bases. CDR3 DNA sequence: TGTGCCAGCAGTGAAAGGGAAGTTCAGGAGCAGTACTTC. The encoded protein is CASSEREVQEQYF.

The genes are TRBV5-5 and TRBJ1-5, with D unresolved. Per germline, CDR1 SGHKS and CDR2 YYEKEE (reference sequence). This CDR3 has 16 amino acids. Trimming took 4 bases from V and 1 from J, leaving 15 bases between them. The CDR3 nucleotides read TGTGCCAGCAGCCCGATGGTACAGTTGAGCAATCAGCCCCAGCATTTT. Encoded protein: CASSPMVQLSNQPQHF.

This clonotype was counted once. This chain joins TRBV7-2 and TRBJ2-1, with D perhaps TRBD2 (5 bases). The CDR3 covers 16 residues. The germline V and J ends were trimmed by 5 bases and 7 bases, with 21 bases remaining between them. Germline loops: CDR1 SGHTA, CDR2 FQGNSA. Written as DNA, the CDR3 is TGTGCCAGCAGCAAAGACCCCGGACTTGTCTCTAATGAGCAGTTCTTC. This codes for CASSKDPGLVSNEQFF. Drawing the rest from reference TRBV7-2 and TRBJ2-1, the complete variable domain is GAGVSQSPSNKVTEKGKDVELRCDPISGHTALYWYRQSLGQGLEFLIYFQGNSAPDKSGLPSDRFSAERTGGSVSTLTIQRTQQEDSAVYLCASSKDPGLVSNEQFFGPGTRLTVL.

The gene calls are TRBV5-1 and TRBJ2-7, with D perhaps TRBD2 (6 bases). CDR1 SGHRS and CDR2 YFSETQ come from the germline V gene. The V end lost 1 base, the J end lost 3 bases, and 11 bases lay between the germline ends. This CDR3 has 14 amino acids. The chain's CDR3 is CASSLHRDFYEQYF. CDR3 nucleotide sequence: TGCGCCAGCAGCTTGCACCGGGACTTCTACGAGCAGTACTTC.